This TCR beta chain stems from a study of cytomegalovirus exposure and HLA in healthy donors (dated by TCRdb to 2015 to 2018). Regarding the research as a whole: According to an earlier analysis of around 600 of the donors, about 190 million T cells yielded some 120 million unique TCR beta sequences and approximately 280 Gb of sequence data. About 330 gigabases of sequencing data and around 90 million unique TCR sequences made up an early release that covered approximately 700 HLA-typed donors. Of the approximately 400 genotyped donors, approximately 80% were placed in the genetic ancestry cluster associated with self-reported Caucasian donors. The aim of the study was to test whether cataloging public T cell receptors could identify signatures of past pathogen exposure. The T cell repertoires of roughly 660 subjects were profiled by immunosequencing and related to cytomegalovirus serostatus. In addition to the first cohort of around 670 subjects, a separate validation cohort of 120 different subjects was used. To predict cytomegalovirus infection status, the study combined high-throughput TCR immunosequencing, statistical association of individual TCRs with disease status, and machine learning. To study patterns of TCR occurrence, a later analysis re-analyzed previously published TCR beta repertoires from 650 to 750 donors and added high-resolution HLA genotyping. The later analysis used no new phenotypic data to find candidate immune exposures, relying instead on TCR beta sequences and their occurrence across donors. An earlier analysis of nearly 600 of the donors applied high-throughput TCR beta sequencing to assess whether each TCR beta V gene segment acted as functional or pseudogenic. Donor age, sex, ethnicity and CMV serostatus were collected together with the repertoire data. A later genetic analysis took genome-wide SNP genotypes for about three fifths of the 666 donors and used that subset as a discovery cohort. All discovery cohort repertoires had been generated using a single sequencing platform. Both class I and class II loci were covered by HLA typing, at four-digit resolution. The number of donors typed differed by locus, with roughly 620-630 for A, B, C, DRB1 and DQB1, around 560 for DQA1, some 570 for DPA1, and under 490 for DPB1. Roughly 5 DR-DQ haplotypes were handled as single units for association and clustering, since linkage in the cohort was strong. Among roughly 400 genotyped donors of the cohort, an average of approximately 200,000 unique TCR beta nucleotide sequences was sequenced per donor, of which roughly 18% were non-productive. Beyond this particular receptor, the publication reports: A later analysis reported that several top co-occurrence clusters appeared linked to parvovirus B19, influenza, CMV and Epstein-Barr virus. The study gave a list of under 200 TCR beta chains associated with cytomegalovirus. In an earlier analysis of around 500 of the donors, most TCR beta V segments appeared in productive rearrangements about 87% or about 30% of the time, broadly matching IMGT annotations. A further reported finding was that TCR beta sequences accurately predicted the HLA-A and HLA-B alleles for most subjects in the first cohort. It was suggested by the authors that the approach could potentially be generalized to other disease states and immunological phenotypes. Because some donors lacked HLA typing at each locus, the association tests relied only on the typed subset. Specific HLA alleles were associated with about 17,000 TCR beta sequences at a false discovery rate of 0.05 in a later analysis. V-gene and J-gene trimming of TCR beta chains was associated with a missense DCLRE1C variant in a later genetic analysis, and the association was replicated in an independent cohort. Across donors, most TCR sequences were observed very rarely, whereas some public TCRs were present in many individuals. In vitro tests confirmed that three of the cytomegalovirus-associated TCR beta chains recognize cytomegalovirus antigens. The earlier analysis of some 560 of the donors excluded roughly 16 rarely observed V segments, including chromosome 9 orphons, because counts were too low. Immune exposure information for the cohort was limited to CMV serostatus. According to a later analysis, TCR association rates differed among HLA loci, with DRB1 alleles showing the most associated TCRs and HLA-C alleles showing the fewest. A later analysis found that HLA-associated TCR beta chains were more clonally expanded and had lower generation probabilities than equally common non-associated chains. The classifier was reported to diagnose cytomegalovirus status with high specificity and sensitivity in both the original and validation cohorts. Assigning TCR associations to individual alleles was difficult when HLA alleles, especially DR and DQ, strongly co-occurred. Roughly uniform sequencing depth across donors was assumed in presence/absence analyses, although this assumption may not hold. In a later analysis, most CMV-associated TCR beta chains were found to appear HLA-restricted, with HLA associations seemingly driven largely by CMV exposure. A cluster of highly shared sequence variants was judged likely to be a technical artifact of the sequencing pipeline. In a later genetic analysis, fewer N-insertions in productive TCRs were reported among donors in an Asian-associated ancestry cluster than the 666-donor mean. Only TCR beta chains were sequenced in this cohort, and the absence of alpha or paired-chain data limited detectable features. Correlated functional status among segregating V segments might reflect linkage disequilibrium, but an unknown experimental factor could not be ruled out. Some IMGT-functional V segments, including TRBV6-2 and TRBV6-3, could not be told apart with the 87-base-pair reads, so those segments were excluded.

Library preparation employed the immunoSEQ multiplex PCR assay. For the multiplex PCR, a mixture combining 60 forward primers for TCR Vbeta segments and 13 reverse primers for TCR Jbeta segments was used. The CDR3 region of rearranged TCR beta genes was amplified from genomic DNA with a multiplex PCR assay. Amplified TCR beta libraries were sequenced as 87-base-pair reads on the Illumina HiSeq System. In the original analysis: In a later analysis, 80 million or so unique TCR beta chains were counted across the approximately 640 repertoires, and roughly 10 million of these chains were shared by at least two donors. A nearest-neighbor algorithm error-corrected the raw reads and collapsed the reads into unique sequences, merging closely related sequences to remove PCR and sequencing errors. Alignment of CDR3 sequences to IMGT reference sequences was used to assign V, D and J gene segments. For a sequence to be retained, at least a six-nucleotide match to both a V gene segment and a J gene segment was required. A rearrangement counted as productive if the CDR3 had no stop codons and remained in frame with V and J, and every other rearrangement counted as non-productive. Following IMGT convention, CDR3 was defined as the stretch from the second conserved V-encoded cysteine to the conserved J-encoded phenylalanine. The earlier analysis of 500 to 600 of the donors excluded sequences that lacked an unambiguous match to a single V gene segment. An earlier analysis of several hundred of the donors called V segments functional above 56.7% productive rearrangements and segregating when the between-donor standard deviation exceeded 5%. A statistical classification framework was developed to diagnose cytomegalovirus status using the catalog of TCR beta chain sequences. In a later analysis, V and J genes were assigned by comparing TCR nucleotide sequences against IMGT/GENE-DB human TR gene sequences. In a later analysis, CDR3 sequences and most-parsimonious VDJ recombination scenarios were assigned using the TCRdist pipeline. A later analysis defined each TCR beta chain by its CDR3 amino acid sequence plus V-gene family, and excluded reads lacking a unique V-gene family. To address suspected cross-contamination and a sequencing artifact, a later analysis removed approximately 600 highly shared, low-generation-probability nucleotide sequences. In a later analysis, a clonal expansion index for each public chain was calculated from normalized within-repertoire ranks of inferred template counts. In a later analysis, generation probabilities were computed using a VDJ recombination model fitted to out-of-frame rearrangements, and the results were checked against IGoR. A later analysis scored TCR-TCR, TCR-HLA and TCR-CMV co-occurrence with hypergeometric tests, applying a repertoire-size bias correction to TCR pairs. To estimate false discovery rates, a later analysis permuted the HLA or CMV assignments 20 times. In a later analysis, co-occurring TCRs were grouped using DBSCAN, with TCRdist sequence similarity added in when clustering inside HLA-allele-positive subsets. Co-occurrence clustering excluded repertoires with fewer than 30,000 or more than 120,000 public chains, plus five with anomalous nucleotide sharing. What TCRdb holds here is the immuneACCESS table cut down to in-frame rearrangements. Part of the clones is not present; checked against another copy, under half of the missing clones reflect an unresolved V gene, and the others are unexplained. The D gene and trimming were derived from the DNA, and the V and J assignments and clone size from that table. The table held for this sample gives around 75,000 clones. About 4.9% of the sample is in the top ten clones.

The CDR3 covers 19 residues, taking in both the cysteine and the phenylalanine. Only the CDR3 region is kept as DNA, spanning 57 bases read in frame from base 1. CDR1 MNHEY and CDR2 SMNVEV are derived from the germline V gene (reference sequence). V and J are truncated by 6 bases and 7 bases respectively, leaving an intervening sequence of 33 bases. The cohort was made up of roughly 670 healthy bone marrow donors. All cohort members were sampled while nominally healthy, although unrecorded immune exposures were likely present. The donor was CMV seronegative and was included in the group of hundreds of seronegative cohort members. Every donor gave a peripheral blood sample, and the peripheral blood mononuclear cells from that sample were used for TCR beta sequencing. The Qiagen DNeasy Blood Extraction Kit was used to extract genomic DNA from the blood cell samples. Notes on this clone: Its antigen remains undetermined.

The sequence was obtained from a man between 35 and 55 years old in good health and CMV-seronegative. Sequencing was done on a sample of PBMCs. The V and J genes are TRBV27 and TRBJ2-5; the D region possibly corresponds to TRBD2 (6 bases align). The nucleotide sequence reads TGTGCCAGCAGCCCAGGATTGGTGGGAGGAGGGGTGTATAAGGGGACCCAGTACTTC. It translates to CASSPGLVGGGVYKGTQYF.